The clone carrying this TCR beta chain was observed a single time. The antigen is not known. The sample is drawn from a study of OX40 agonist ivuxolimab in advanced cancers. About the research overall: Patients' therapy was ivuxolimab, an antibody that acts as an agonist of OX40 (CD134). Whole-study findings and limits: The CD4+ and CD8+ T cells in the blood had expanded clonally by week 6 at 0.1 to 3.0 mg/kg. In CD8+ T cells, expanded clones were on average more numerous than in CD4+.

The sampling schedule covered blood at baseline, cycle 4 day 1, and cycle 7 day 1. The protocol was immunoSEQ multiplex PCR, while the TCRdb copy is restricted to in-frame clones and leaves out a portion. The sample contains roughly 56,000 clones, 80% to 90% of which appear only once. The CDR3 has 15 amino acids. Germline V gene lookup returns CDR1 SGHKS and CDR2 YYEKEE (reference sequence). Trimming removed 4 bases from V and 4 bases from J; junction bases left unmatched: 7. Sequencing used CD4+ or CD8+ T cells sorted from blood, obtained in a trial of the OX40 agonist ivuxolimab. This clonotype was sampled from an adult with an advanced solid tumor such as melanoma, head and neck, liver or kidney cancer. The chain links TRBV5-5 to TRBJ2-3; 9 bases agree with TRBD1. This chain's CDR3 is CASSAGTGLADTQYF. The DNA of the CDR3 is TGTGCCAGCAGCGCCGGGACAGGGCTTGCAGATACGCAGTATTTT.